This T cell receptor (beta chain) appears in the sequencing data of a study of blood T cell repertoires in COVID-19. Whole-study context: Sources were T cells, B-cell-depleted T cells, or PBMCs; the material itself was cDNA or gDNA.

V lost 0 bases and J lost 4, with 10 bases in between. Germline CDR1 is SGHNT and CDR2 is YENEEA. The CDR3 is made up of 14 amino acids. In the original analysis: Amplification of reference gene primers was used by the study to estimate nucleated cell counts. Produced via immunoSEQ multiplex PCR; TCRdb's table is partial and in-frame only. That table furnishes V, J and clone size, whereas the DNA furnished D and trimming. Seen here are approximately 200,000 clones, about 87% observed once, and the top ten hold around 4%. This clone was seen a handful of times. The TCR was taken from a woman in her twenties or thirties with acute or convalescent COVID-19. The sample comprised peripheral blood. The V and J genes are TRBV11-3 and TRBJ2-7, with D possibly being TRBD2 (6 bases). The CDR3 nucleotides are TGTGCCAGCAGCTTAGAGGGGGGAGGTTACGAGCAGTACTTC. Translated: CASSLEGGGYEQYF.